The clone carrying this T cell receptor beta chain was seen a few times. This sample is drawn from a study of cytomegalovirus exposure and HLA in healthy donors. In the PCR, 60 Vbeta and 13 Jbeta primers were used. Using immunoSEQ multiplex PCR, the repertoire was profiled, and TCRdb retains in-frame clones only, with some absent. The sample comprises 120,000 or so clones, 10% of which are singletons, and 4% to 5% rests with the top ten. The length of the CDR3 is 17 residues. V lost 0 bases and J lost 5; bases outside the gene matches: 13. Per germline, CDR1 SGHNT and CDR2 YYREEE (reference sequence).

The V gene is TRBV5-4, the J gene TRBJ2-5; 7 positions agree with TRBD2. The clonotype originates from a woman younger than 30 in good health and CMV-seropositive. The sequencing input was PBMCs. The CDR3 region is CASSLAPSGGREETQYF. The CDR3 DNA follows: TGTGCCAGCAGCTTGGCCCCGTCGGGCGGGAGAGAGGAGACCCAGTACTTC.